This record concerns one T cell receptor beta chain sequence. The antigen it binds to is not known. The record has no base qualities; no much larger clone is one base away. Per the germline V gene, SQVTM is the CDR1 and ANQGSEA is the CDR2. From the cysteine up to the phenylalanine, the CDR3 has a length of 15 residues. Only the CDR3 region is kept as DNA, spanning 45 bases read in frame from base 1. V is cut by 7 bases and J by 5 bases, and the space between the germline ends is 23 bases. This specimen comes from a study of cytomegalovirus exposure and HLA in healthy donors (dated by TCRdb to 2015 to 2018). For context, the study as a whole: According to an earlier analysis of a few hundred of the donors, 150 million to 200 million T cells yielded 117 million unique TCR beta sequences and about 300 Gb of sequence data. The study aimed to test whether signatures of past pathogen exposure could be identified by cataloging public T cell receptors. An earlier analysis of about 600 of the donors used high-throughput TCR beta sequencing to judge whether each TCR beta V gene segment behaved as functional or pseudogenic. Typing coverage varied by locus: about 629-630 donors for A, B, C, DRB1 and DQB1; under 550 for DQA1; over 600 for DPA1; 450 to 480 for DPB1. HLA typing included class I and class II loci at four-digit resolution. Donor age, sex, ethnicity and CMV serostatus were compiled together with the repertoire data. Rather than drawing on any new phenotypic data, the later analysis identified candidate immune exposures from TCR beta sequences and the way those sequences occurred across donors. The T cell repertoires of several hundred subjects were profiled by immunosequencing and related to cytomegalovirus serostatus. The study combined high-throughput TCR immunosequencing, statistical association of individual TCRs with disease status, and machine learning to predict cytomegalovirus infection status. To study patterns of TCR occurrence, a later analysis re-analyzed previously published TCR beta repertoires from several hundred donors and added high-resolution HLA genotyping. Around 320 gigabases of sequencing data and roughly 90 million unique TCR sequences were included in an early release covering 550 to 800 HLA-typed donors. In a later genetic analysis, genome-wide SNP genotypes for 398 of the 666 donors were used, and that subset was treated as a discovery cohort. Because of strong linkage in the cohort, roughly five DR-DQ haplotypes were treated as single units for association and clustering. Every discovery cohort repertoire had been produced on one sequencing platform. Along with the approximately 700-subject first cohort, a separate validation cohort of around 110 different subjects was used. Among roughly 370 genotyped donors of the cohort, an average of roughly 240,000 unique TCR beta nucleotide sequences were sequenced per donor, roughly a sixth of them non-productive. Of the roughly 400 genotyped donors, more than 75% were placed in the genetic ancestry cluster associated with self-reported Caucasian donors.

The cohort comprised 670 or so healthy bone marrow donors. At the time of sampling, all cohort members were nominally healthy, though unrecorded immune exposures were likely present. The donor tested CMV seropositive, placing the donor among the approximately 310 seropositive members of the cohort. A peripheral blood sample was collected from each donor, and TCR beta sequencing was performed on peripheral blood mononuclear cells. The Qiagen DNeasy Blood Extraction Kit was used to extract genomic DNA from the blood cell samples. What the work shows at the level of the full study, not this receptor alone: The cohort was sequenced for TCR beta chains only, and without alpha or paired-chain data the features that could be detected were limited. Because some donors lacked HLA typing at each locus, the association tests relied only on the typed subset. In a later analysis, the rate of TCR association differed among HLA loci, with DRB1 alleles having the most associated TCRs and HLA-C alleles having the fewest. The only immune exposure information available for the cohort was CMV serostatus. The classifier was reported to diagnose cytomegalovirus status with high specificity and sensitivity in both the original cohort and the validation cohort. A later analysis associated some 17,000 TCR beta sequences with specific HLA alleles at a false discovery rate of 0.05. Some IMGT-functional V segments, including TRBV6-2 and TRBV6-3, could not be told apart with the 87-base-pair reads, so those segments were excluded. Most CMV-associated TCR beta chains appeared to be HLA-restricted in a later analysis, and the HLA associations seemed to be driven largely by CMV exposure. Compared with the roughly 720-donor mean, donors in an Asian-associated ancestry cluster had fewer N-insertions in productive TCRs, according to a later genetic analysis. A later analysis reported that several top co-occurrence clusters appeared linked to parvovirus B19, influenza, CMV and Epstein-Barr virus. In an earlier analysis of about 600 of the donors, most TCR beta V segments appeared in productive rearrangements about 90% or about 30% of the time, broadly matching IMGT annotations. Most TCR sequences were seen in very few donors, while some public TCRs were found in many individuals. A cluster of highly shared sequence variants was judged likely to represent a technical artifact of the sequencing pipeline. The study listed approximately 150 TCR beta chains as associated with cytomegalovirus. Presence/absence analyses assumed roughly uniform sequencing depth across donors, an assumption that may not hold. Three of the identified cytomegalovirus-associated TCR beta chains were confirmed in vitro to be specific for cytomegalovirus antigens. Linkage disequilibrium might explain the correlated functional status among segregating V segments, but an unknown experimental factor could not be excluded. When HLA alleles, especially DR and DQ, strongly co-occurred, TCR associations were difficult to assign to individual alleles. According to the authors, the approach could potentially be generalized to other disease states and immunological phenotypes. In a later analysis, HLA-associated TCR beta chains were found to be more clonally expanded and to have lower generation probabilities than equally common non-associated chains. The earlier analysis of nearly 600 of the donors excluded around 17 rarely observed V segments, including chromosome 9 orphons, because counts were too low. A further reported finding was that TCR beta sequences accurately predicted the HLA-A and HLA-B alleles for most subjects in the first cohort. In a later genetic analysis, a missense DCLRE1C variant was associated with V-gene and J-gene trimming of TCR beta chains, and the association was replicated in an independent cohort.

Library preparation used the immunoSEQ multiplex PCR assay. A mixture of 60 forward primers for TCR Vbeta segments and 13 reverse primers for TCR Jbeta segments was used in the multiplex PCR. The CDR3 region of rearranged TCR beta genes was amplified from genomic DNA with a multiplex PCR assay. The amplified TCR beta libraries were sequenced on the Illumina HiSeq System as 87-base-pair reads. In the source study's methods: A later analysis counted 65 million to 90 million unique TCR beta chains across the 500 to 850 repertoires, and 10 million to 11 million of these chains were shared by at least two donors. A nearest-neighbor algorithm error-corrected the raw reads and collapsed the reads into unique sequences, merging closely related sequences to remove PCR and sequencing errors. V, D and J gene segments were assigned by aligning CDR3 sequences to IMGT reference sequences. For a sequence to be retained, a match of at least six nucleotides was required to both a V gene segment and a J gene segment. A rearrangement was called productive if the CDR3 had no stop codons and remained in frame with V and J, and every other rearrangement was called non-productive. CDR3 was defined by IMGT convention, running from the second conserved V-encoded cysteine to the conserved J-encoded phenylalanine. In an earlier analysis of some 550 of the donors, sequences lacking an unambiguous match to a single V gene segment were excluded. In an earlier analysis of 450 to 750 of the donors, a V segment was called functional when productive rearrangements were above 56.7%, and segregating when the standard deviation between donors exceeded 5%. To diagnose cytomegalovirus status from the catalog of TCR beta chain sequences, a statistical classification framework was built. A later analysis assigned V and J genes by comparing TCR nucleotide sequences with IMGT/GENE-DB human TR gene sequences. In a later analysis, CDR3 sequences and most-parsimonious VDJ recombination scenarios were assigned using the TCRdist pipeline. In a later analysis, every TCR beta chain was defined by the combination of its CDR3 amino acid sequence and its V-gene family, and reads without a unique V-gene family were dropped. As a way to deal with suspected cross-contamination and a sequencing artifact, a later analysis dropped approximately 570 nucleotide sequences that were highly shared and had low generation probability. For each public chain, a later analysis derived a clonal expansion index from normalized ranks of inferred template counts within each repertoire. In a later analysis, generation probabilities were computed with a VDJ recombination model fitted to out-of-frame rearrangements, and the resulting probabilities were checked against IGoR. A later analysis scored TCR-TCR, TCR-HLA and TCR-CMV co-occurrence with hypergeometric tests, applying a repertoire-size bias correction to TCR pairs. In a later analysis, false discovery rates were estimated by permuting HLA or CMV assignments 20 times. In a later analysis, co-occurring TCRs were grouped with DBSCAN, and TCRdist sequence similarity was added when clustering was performed within HLA-allele-positive subsets. Repertoires with fewer than 30,000 or more than 120,000 public chains were left out of co-occurrence clustering, as were four to six repertoires with anomalous nucleotide sharing. Entries here come from immuneACCESS through TCRdb and include only in-frame sequences with V and J called. Some clones fail to appear in such tables; in the studies checked, an unresolved V gene covers under half of the shortfall, and the cause of the remainder is unknown. Clonal size and the V and J genes are those of that table, whereas D and trimming came from the DNA. A total of 150,000 to 200,000 clones appear in this sample, roughly 80% of them only once. Approximately 12% of the sample is in the top ten clones.

The receptor was isolated from a man in his fifties or sixties in good health and CMV-seropositive. The sequencing input was PBMCs. The rearrangement combines TRBV29-1 with TRBJ1-1; the D region possibly corresponds to TRBD1 (6 bases align). Here is the DNA: TGCAGCGCAACCGGACAGAGTCTTCCCGGTACTGAAGCTTTCTTT. It is translated as CSATGQSLPGTEAFF.